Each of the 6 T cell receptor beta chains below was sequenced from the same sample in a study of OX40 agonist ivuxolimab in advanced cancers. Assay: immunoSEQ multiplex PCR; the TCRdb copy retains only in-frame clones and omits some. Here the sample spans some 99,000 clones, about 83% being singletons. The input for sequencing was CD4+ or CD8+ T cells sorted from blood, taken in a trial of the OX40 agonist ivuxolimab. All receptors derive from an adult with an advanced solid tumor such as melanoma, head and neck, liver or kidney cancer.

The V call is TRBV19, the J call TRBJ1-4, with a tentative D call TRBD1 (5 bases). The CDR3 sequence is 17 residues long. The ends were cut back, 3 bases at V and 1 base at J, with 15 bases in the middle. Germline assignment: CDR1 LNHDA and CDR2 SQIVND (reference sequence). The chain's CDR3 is CASSITIQVQTNEKLFF. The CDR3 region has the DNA TGTGCCAGTAGTATCACAATACAGGTTCAAACTAATGAAAAACTGTTTTTT.

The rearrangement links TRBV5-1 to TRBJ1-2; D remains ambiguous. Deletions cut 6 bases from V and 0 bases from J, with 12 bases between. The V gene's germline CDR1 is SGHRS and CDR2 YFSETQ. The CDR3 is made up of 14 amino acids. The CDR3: CASTTPGANYGYTF. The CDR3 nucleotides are TGCGCCAGCACTACCCCGGGAGCTAACTATGGCTACACCTTC.

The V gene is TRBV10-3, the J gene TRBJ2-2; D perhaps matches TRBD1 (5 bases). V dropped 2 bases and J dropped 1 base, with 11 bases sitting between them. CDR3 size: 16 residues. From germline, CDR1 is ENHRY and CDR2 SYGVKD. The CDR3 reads CAISERGPMNTGELFF. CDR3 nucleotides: TGTGCCATCAGTGAGAGGGGTCCCATGAACACCGGGGAGCTGTTTTTT.

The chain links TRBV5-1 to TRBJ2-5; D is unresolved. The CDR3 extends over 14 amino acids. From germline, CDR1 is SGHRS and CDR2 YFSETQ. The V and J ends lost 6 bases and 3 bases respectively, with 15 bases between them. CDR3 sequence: CASTQNPGEETQYF. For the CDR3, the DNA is TGCGCCAGCACTCAAAACCCGGGCGAAGAGACCCAGTACTTC.

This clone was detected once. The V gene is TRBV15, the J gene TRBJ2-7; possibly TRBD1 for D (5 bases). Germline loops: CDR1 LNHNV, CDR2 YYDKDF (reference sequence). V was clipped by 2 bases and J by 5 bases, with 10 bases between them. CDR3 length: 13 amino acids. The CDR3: CATSRQGRDEQYF. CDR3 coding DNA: TGTGCCACCAGCAGACAGGGAAGGGACGAGCAGTACTTC.

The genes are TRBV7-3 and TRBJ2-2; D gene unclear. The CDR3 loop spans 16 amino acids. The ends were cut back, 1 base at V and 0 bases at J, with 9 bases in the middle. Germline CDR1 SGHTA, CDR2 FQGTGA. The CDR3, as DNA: TGTGCCAGCAGCTTAAACAGTATCGCGAACACCGGGGAGCTGTTTTTT. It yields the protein CASSLNSIANTGELFF.